This T cell receptor (beta chain) came from a study of blood T cell repertoires in COVID-19 (dated by TCRdb to the early 2020s). Describing the broader study: The collaborator samples originated in the United States, Italy and Spain and spanned the acute and convalescent phases of COVID-19. Sample metadata almost always included a de-identified subject ID, COVID-19 status, age in years and sex. The prospective study material was composed of cDNA or gDNA derived from T cells, B-cell-depleted T cells, or PBMCs. The dataset comprised deeply sampled blood TCRbeta repertoires from subjects exposed to, actively infected with, or recovered from COVID-19. The repertoires were released in a freely available public database meant as a resource for research on the immune response to SARS-CoV-2. Where available, HLA class I and class II types were obtained from metadata supplied by the sample provider rather than from assay-based typing. Samples were obtained from the ongoing ImmuneRACE study (first 160 participants) and from 1,254 subjects provided by 6 global collaborators. What the work shows at the level of the full study, not this receptor alone: Clinical and demographic metadata were provided uncurated, with the amount varying by source and participant.

The immunoSEQ Assay, a bias-controlled multiplex PCR, was used to amplify TCRbeta CDR3 regions from genomic DNA. On the authors' methods: The number of nucleated cells in each sample was estimated by amplification of reference gene primers within the assay. To quantify the absolute abundance of each unique TCRbeta CDR3 rearrangement, sequence reads were collapsed and filtered. For each sample, productive Simpson clonality was calculated by taking the square root of Simpson's diversity index across productive rearrangements. This immuneACCESS table, as held by TCRdb, lists in-frame sequences with V and J called but not all clones. Of the missing ones, under half trace to an unresolved V gene in checked studies; the others have no known cause. V, J and clone size derive from that table, while D and trimming were established from the DNA sequence. Recorded for this sample are 200,000 to 250,000 clones; about 85% of them occurred a single time. 15% to 20% of the sample goes to the ten largest clones.

From cysteine to phenylalanine, the CDR3 is 14 amino acids long. Of all the DNA, just the CDR3 is kept, 42 bases in frame from base 1. The junction shows trimming of 7 bases on V and 0 bases on J, plus 13 bases between the germline ends. CDR1 and CDR2, looked up from the germline V gene, are SGHRS and YFSETQ. Remarks on this clone: The antigen this receptor binds is unknown. No per-base quality is available; no much larger clone lies one base away.

Whole blood was collected in K2EDTA tubes by collaborating institutions according to the institutions' own protocols. Collaborator samples were shipped for TCRbeta analysis as frozen whole blood, isolated PBMCs, or DNA extracted from either sample type. The sequenced sample consisted of peripheral blood. This clonotype was sampled from a woman over 75 with active or convalescent COVID-19. The chain couples TRBV5-1 to TRBJ1-1; the D gene remains uncertain. The CDR3 in this case is CASGPEAVNTEAFF. DNA sequence: TGCGCCAGCGGTCCTGAGGCGGTGAACACTGAAGCTTTCTTT.